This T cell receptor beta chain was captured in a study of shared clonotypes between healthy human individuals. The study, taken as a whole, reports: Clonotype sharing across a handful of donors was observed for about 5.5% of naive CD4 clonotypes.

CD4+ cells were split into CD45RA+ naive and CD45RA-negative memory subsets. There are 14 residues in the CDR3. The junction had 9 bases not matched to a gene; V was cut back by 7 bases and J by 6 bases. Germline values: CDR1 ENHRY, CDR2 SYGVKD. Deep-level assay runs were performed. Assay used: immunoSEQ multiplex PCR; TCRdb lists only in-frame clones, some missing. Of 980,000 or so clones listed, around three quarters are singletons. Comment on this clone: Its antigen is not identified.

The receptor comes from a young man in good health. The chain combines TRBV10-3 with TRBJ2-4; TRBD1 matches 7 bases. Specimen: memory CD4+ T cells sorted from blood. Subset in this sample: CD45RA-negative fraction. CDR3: CAIKGDDRANIQYF. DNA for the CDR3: TGTGCCATCAAGGGGGACGACAGGGCAAACATTCAGTACTTC.